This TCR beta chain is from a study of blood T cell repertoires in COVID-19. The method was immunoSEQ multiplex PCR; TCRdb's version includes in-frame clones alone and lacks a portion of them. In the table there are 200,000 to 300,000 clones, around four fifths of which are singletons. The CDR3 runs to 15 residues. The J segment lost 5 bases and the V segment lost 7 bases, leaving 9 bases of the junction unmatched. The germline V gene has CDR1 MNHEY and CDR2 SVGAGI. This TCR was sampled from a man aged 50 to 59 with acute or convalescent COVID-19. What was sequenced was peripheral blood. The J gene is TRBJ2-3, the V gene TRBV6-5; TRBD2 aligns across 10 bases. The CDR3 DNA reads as TGTGCCAGCACTAACGAGCGGGGGGGCCGAGATACGCAGTATTTT. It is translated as CASTNERGGRDTQYF.